This T cell receptor beta chain was observed in a study of blood T cell repertoires in COVID-19. The overall study: Acute and convalescent COVID-19 samples came from the United States, Italy and Spain. Sample material is recorded as cDNA or gDNA derived from T cells, B-cell-depleted T cells, or PBMCs.

The table came from immunoSEQ multiplex PCR; TCRdb's copy has only in-frame clones and leaves some out. Here the sample spans about 120,000 clones, about four fifths being singletons. This clone appeared a single time. CDR3 size: 15 residues. Per germline, CDR1 ENHRY and CDR2 SYGVKD. Trimming removed 3 bases at V and 1 base at J, with 12 bases between. The chain carries TRBV10-3 and TRBJ1-1, with D perhaps matching TRBD1 (5 bases). The sequenced sample consisted of peripheral blood. This clonotype was sampled from a man aged 25 to 45 with COVID-19, enrolled during active disease. DNA of the CDR3: TGTGCCATCAGTGATCCGGGGGTCGGGAACACTGAAGCTTTCTTT. It translates to CAISDPGVGNTEAFF.